This TCR beta chain came from a study of human T cells and chemical hapten exposure. As to time point: healthy volunteer bleed at 2 weeks. Unfractionated whole blood served as the source for total RNA extraction. The CDR3 spans 16 residues. The germline V gene has CDR1 DFQATT and CDR2 SNEGSKA (reference sequence). The trim removed 0 bases at V and 3 bases at J, leaving 9 bases unmatched. This clonotype has only a few counts. In TCRdb, the RACE reads were re-called with MiXCR into one record per CDR3 protein. The table shows approximately 97,000 distinct CDR3 sequences, with approximately 9.7% occurring only once.

This receptor was obtained from a female donor in good health. Some clones in this sample may be carry-over from other donors' samples. The material sequenced was whole blood. The chain joins TRBV20-1 to TRBJ2-7; 9 bases match TRBD2. CDR3 region: CSARDLGREGLYEQYF. DNA for the CDR3: TGCAGTGCTAGAGATTTGGGGCGGGAGGGCCTCTACGAGCAGTACTTC.